Sequencing of this T cell receptor (beta chain) was carried out in a study of Graves' ophthalmopathy and Graves' hyperthyroidism. Looking at the study overall: Peripheral blood collection took place at initial diagnosis, before any treatment. Notes on the study in general: A classifier, a 13-signature model, separated ophthalmopathy from stable hyperthyroidism with approximately 88% sensitivity and around 80% specificity.

As regards this clonotype: The antigen is undetermined.

Amplification from RNA transcripts yielded the TCR beta CDR3 regions. RT-PCR with HTBI primers came first, then second-round multiplex PCR. TCRdb reprocessed the multiplex PCR reads via MiXCR and lists one record per CDR3 protein. The sample gives about 740,000 distinct CDR3 sequences, 40% of which show up once; 40% to 55% is in the top ten. Ophthalmopathy donors showed moderate-to-severe activity, CAS ≥3, NOSPECS ≥4 and a duration under 3 months. Lactation, pregnancy, uncontrolled infections and other autoimmune diseases were all grounds for excluding patients. V was pared by 11 bases and J by 3 bases, with 21 bases between. CDR1 is KGHDR, CDR2 SFDVKD, per germline. The length of the CDR3 is 15 residues.

The receptor's source is an adult man with Graves' ophthalmopathy. The sequenced sample was peripheral blood. The V gene is TRBV24-1, the J gene TRBJ1-2; no clear D. The CDR3 DNA is TGTGCCAGCTCTCCCGGGCCCAGAAGCGACTATGGCTACACCTTC. Translation: CASSPGPRSDYGYTF.